Below, one T cell receptor (beta chain) is given with its context. Its antigen is still unknown. V lost 7 bases to trimming and J lost 2 bases; unmatched junction nucleotides: 13. The CDR3 is 17 amino acids. Germline lookup yields CDR1 ENHRY and CDR2 SYGVKD. Random hexamers were used to reverse transcribe an amount of about 0.45 to 1 ug RNA. The method of amplification for TCR beta CDR3 was immunoSEQ multiplex PCR, covering 54 Vbeta and 13 Jbeta. MiXCR, applied by TCRdb to the immunoSEQ multiplex PCR reads, yields one record per CDR3 protein. The table shows 140,000 to 150,000 distinct CDR3 sequences, with roughly 95% occurring only once. The data derive from a study of CD8 T cells in Susac syndrome. General study results and limits: The authors acknowledged that the study's TCR sequencing and HLA analysis involved relatively few individuals.

The rearrangement joins TRBV10-3 to TRBJ2-3, with 9 bases fitting TRBD1. The specimen sequenced was CD4+ T cells from PBMCs. The sequence was obtained from a human donor in good health. The DNA for the CDR3 is TGTGCCATCACCTCCGCTTCCGGGACAGGGCCCACAGATACGCAGTATTTT. Its translation is CAITSASGTGPTDTQYF.